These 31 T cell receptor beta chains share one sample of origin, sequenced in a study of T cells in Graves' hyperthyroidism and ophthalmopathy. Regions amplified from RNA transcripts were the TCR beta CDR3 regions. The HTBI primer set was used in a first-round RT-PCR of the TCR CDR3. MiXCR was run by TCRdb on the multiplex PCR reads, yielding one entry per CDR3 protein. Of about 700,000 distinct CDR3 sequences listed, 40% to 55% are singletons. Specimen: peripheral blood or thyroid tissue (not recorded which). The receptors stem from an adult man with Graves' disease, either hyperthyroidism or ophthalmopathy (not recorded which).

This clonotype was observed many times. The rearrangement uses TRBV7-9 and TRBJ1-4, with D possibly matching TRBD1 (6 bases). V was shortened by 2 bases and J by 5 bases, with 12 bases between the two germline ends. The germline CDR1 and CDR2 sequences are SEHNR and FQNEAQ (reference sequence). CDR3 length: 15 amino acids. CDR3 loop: CASSLNPGANEKLFF. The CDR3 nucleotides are TGTGCCAGCAGCTTAAACCCAGGGGCGAATGAAAAACTGTTTTTT.

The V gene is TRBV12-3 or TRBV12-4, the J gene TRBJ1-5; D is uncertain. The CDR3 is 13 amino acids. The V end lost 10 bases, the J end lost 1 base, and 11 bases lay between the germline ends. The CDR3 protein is CANSGSSNQPQHF. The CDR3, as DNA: TGTGCCAACTCCGGGTCAAGCAATCAGCCCCAGCATTTT.

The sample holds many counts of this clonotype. The CDR3 bases are TGTGCCACCAGTGACACCGGACAGGGAGGGCTTCAGCCCCAGCATTTT. It encodes CATSDTGQGGLQPQHF. V gene TRBV24-1 combines with J gene TRBJ1-5, with 8 bases that match TRBD1. The CDR3 runs 16 residues. The V segment lost 4 bases and the J segment 6 bases; nucleotides outside the gene matches: 10. The germline CDR1 and CDR2 sequences are KGHDR and SFDVKD.

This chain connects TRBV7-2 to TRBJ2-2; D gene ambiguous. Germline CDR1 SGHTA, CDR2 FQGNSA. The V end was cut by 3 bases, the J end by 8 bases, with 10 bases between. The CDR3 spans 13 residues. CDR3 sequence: CASSFIVGGELFF. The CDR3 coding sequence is TGTGCCAGCAGCTTTATAGTTGGAGGGGAGCTGTTTTTT.

The CDR3 sequence is CASRTVDQPQHF. In nucleotides, the CDR3 is TGTGCCAGCAGGACGGTTGATCAGCCCCAGCATTTT. The V gene is TRBV10-3, the J gene TRBJ1-5; no firm D call. V was trimmed by 10 bases and J by 5 bases, leaving 12 bases between them. The CDR3 is made up of 12 amino acids. The germline V gene encodes CDR1 ENHRY and CDR2 SYGVKD.

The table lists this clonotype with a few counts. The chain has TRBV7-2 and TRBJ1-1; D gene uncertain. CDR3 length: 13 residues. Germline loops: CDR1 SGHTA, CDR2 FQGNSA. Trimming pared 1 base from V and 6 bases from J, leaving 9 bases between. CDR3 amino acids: CASSLDRAAEAFF. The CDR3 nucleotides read TGTGCCAGCAGCTTAGATAGGGCAGCTGAAGCTTTCTTT.

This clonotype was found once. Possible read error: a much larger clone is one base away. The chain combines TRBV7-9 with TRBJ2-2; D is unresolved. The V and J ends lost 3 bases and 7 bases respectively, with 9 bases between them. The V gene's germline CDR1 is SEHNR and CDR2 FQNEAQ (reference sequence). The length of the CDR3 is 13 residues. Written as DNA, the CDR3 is TGTGCCAGCAGCTTTGGGGATGGCGGGGAGCTGTTTTTT. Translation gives CASSFGDGGELFF. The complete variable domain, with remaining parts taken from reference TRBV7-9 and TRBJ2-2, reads DTGVSQNPRHKITKRGQNVTFRCDPISEHNRLYWYRQTLGQGPEFLTYFQNEAQLEKSRLLSDRFSAERPKGSFSTLEIQRTEQGDSAMYLCASSFGDGGELFFGEGSRLTVL.

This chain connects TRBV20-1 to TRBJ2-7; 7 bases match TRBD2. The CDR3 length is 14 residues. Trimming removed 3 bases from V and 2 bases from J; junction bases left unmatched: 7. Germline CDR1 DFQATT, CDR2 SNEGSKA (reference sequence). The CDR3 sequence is CSARAGVTTYEQYF. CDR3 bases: TGCAGTGCTAGGGCGGGGGTTACCACCTACGAGCAGTACTTC.

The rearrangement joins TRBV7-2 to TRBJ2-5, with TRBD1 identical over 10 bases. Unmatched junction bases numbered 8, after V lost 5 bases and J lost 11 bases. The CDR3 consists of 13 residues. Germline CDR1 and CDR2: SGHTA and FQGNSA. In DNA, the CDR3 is TGTGCCAGCAGCGGCGGGACAGGGGAACAGCAGTACTTC. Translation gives CASSGGTGEQQYF.

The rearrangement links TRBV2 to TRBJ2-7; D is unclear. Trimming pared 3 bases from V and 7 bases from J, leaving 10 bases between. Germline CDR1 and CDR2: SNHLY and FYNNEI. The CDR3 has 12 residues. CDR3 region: CASSEPPSEQYF. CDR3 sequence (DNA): TGTGCCAGCAGTGAGCCACCGAGTGAGCAGTACTTC.

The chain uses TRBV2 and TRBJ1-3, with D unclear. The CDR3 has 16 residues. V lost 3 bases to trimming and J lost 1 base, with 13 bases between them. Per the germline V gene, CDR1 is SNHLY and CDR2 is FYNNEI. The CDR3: CASSETGLASGNTIYF. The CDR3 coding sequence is TGTGCCAGCAGTGAGACGGGTTTAGCATCTGGAAACACCATATATTTT.

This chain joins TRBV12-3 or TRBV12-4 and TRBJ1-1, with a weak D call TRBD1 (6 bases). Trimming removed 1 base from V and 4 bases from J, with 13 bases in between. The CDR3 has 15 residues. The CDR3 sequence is CASSLGGAGLTEAFF. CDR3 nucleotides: TGTGCCAGCAGTTTAGGGGGGGCAGGGCTCACTGAAGCTTTCTTT.

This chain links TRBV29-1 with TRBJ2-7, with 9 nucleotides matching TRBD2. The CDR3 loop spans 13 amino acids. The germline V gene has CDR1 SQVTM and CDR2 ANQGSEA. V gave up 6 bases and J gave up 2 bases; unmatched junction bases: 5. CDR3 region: CSVGGGRAYEQYF. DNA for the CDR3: TGCAGCGTAGGAGGCGGGAGGGCCTACGAGCAGTACTTC.

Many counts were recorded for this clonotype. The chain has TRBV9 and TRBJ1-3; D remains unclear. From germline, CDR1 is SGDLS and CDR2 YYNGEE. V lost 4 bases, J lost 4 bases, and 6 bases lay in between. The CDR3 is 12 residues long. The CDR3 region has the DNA TGTGCCAGCAGCCCAACAGGAAACACCATATATTTT. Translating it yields CASSPTGNTIYF. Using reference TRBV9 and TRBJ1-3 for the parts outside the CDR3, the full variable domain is DSGVTQTPKHLITATGQRVTLRCSPRSGDLSVYWYQQSLDQGLQFLIQYYNGEERAKGNILERFSAQQFPDLHSELNLSSLELGDSALYFCASSPTGNTIYFGEGSWLTVV.

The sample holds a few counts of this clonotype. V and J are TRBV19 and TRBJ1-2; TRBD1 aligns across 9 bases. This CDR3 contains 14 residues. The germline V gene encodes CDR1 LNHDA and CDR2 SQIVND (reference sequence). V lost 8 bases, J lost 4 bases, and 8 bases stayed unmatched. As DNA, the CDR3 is TGTGCCAGTTTTGCCTCGGGACAGGGCTATGGCTACACCTTC. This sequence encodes CASFASGQGYGYTF.

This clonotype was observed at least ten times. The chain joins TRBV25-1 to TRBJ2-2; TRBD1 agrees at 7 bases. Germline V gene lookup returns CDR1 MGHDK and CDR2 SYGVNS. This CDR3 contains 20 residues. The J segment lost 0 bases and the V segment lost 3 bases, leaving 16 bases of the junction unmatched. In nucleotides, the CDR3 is TGTGCCAGCAGTGACCCCGCCGGGACAGCTACGTTCTCGAACACCGGGGAGCTGTTTTTT. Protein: CASSDPAGTATFSNTGELFF.

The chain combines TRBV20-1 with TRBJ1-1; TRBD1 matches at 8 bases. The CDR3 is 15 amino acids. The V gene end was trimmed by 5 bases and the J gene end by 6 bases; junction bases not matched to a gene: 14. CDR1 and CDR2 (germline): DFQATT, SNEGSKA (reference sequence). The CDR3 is CSAGPYRGIAAEAFF. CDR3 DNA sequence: TGCAGTGCTGGACCGTACAGGGGGATCGCCGCTGAAGCTTTCTTT.

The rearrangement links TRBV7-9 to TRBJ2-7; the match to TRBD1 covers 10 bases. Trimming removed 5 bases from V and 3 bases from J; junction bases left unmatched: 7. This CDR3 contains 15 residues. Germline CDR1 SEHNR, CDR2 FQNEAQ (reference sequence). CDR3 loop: CASSVRDRGLYEQYF. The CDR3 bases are TGTGCCAGCAGCGTCCGGGACAGGGGCCTCTACGAGCAGTACTTC. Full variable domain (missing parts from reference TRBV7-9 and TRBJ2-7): DTGVSQNPRHKITKRGQNVTFRCDPISEHNRLYWYRQTLGQGPEFLTYFQNEAQLEKSRLLSDRFSAERPKGSFSTLEIQRTEQGDSAMYLCASSVRDRGLYEQYFGPGTRLTVT.

The CDR3 sequence: CASSSWDGGETQYF. CDR3 bases: TGTGCCAGCAGTTCATGGGACGGCGGAGAGACCCAGTACTTC. The chain recombines TRBV6-5 with TRBJ2-5, with D tentatively TRBD1 or TRBD2 (5 bases each). The CDR3 spans 14 residues. From germline, CDR1 is MNHEY and CDR2 SVGAGI. The V and J ends lost 4 bases and 4 bases respectively, with 13 bases between them.

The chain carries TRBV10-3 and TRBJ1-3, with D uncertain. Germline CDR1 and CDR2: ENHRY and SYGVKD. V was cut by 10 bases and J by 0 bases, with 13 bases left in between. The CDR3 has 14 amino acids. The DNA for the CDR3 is TGTGCCACCTTGACGGAGAGCTCTGGAAACACCATATATTTT. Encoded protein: CATLTESSGNTIYF.

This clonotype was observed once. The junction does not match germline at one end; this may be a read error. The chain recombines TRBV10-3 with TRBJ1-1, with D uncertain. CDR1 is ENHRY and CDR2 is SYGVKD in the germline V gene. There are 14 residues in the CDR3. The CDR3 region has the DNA TGTGCCAGCAGTGAAATAGAGGCAGCAACTGAAGCTTTCTTT. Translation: CASSEIEAATEAFF.

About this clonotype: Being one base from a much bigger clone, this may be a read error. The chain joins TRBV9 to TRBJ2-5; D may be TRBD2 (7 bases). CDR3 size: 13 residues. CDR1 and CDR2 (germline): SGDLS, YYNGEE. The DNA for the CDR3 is TGTGCCAGCAACGGGGGGCCAGAAGAGGCCCAGTACTTC. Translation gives CASNGGPEEAQYF.

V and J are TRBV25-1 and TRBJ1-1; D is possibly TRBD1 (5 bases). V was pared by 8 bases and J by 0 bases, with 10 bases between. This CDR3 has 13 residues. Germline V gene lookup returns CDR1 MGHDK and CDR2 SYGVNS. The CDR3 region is CASVAGLNTEAFF. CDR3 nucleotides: TGTGCCAGCGTTGCGGGACTGAACACTGAAGCTTTCTTT.

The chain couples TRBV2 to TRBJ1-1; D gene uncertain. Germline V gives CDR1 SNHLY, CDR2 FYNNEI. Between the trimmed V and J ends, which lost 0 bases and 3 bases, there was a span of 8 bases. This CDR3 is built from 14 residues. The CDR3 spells CASSEALGYTEAFF. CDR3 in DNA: TGTGCCAGCAGTGAAGCGCTGGGATACACTGAAGCTTTCTTT. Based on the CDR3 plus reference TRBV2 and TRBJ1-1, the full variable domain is EPEVTQTPSHQVTQMGQEVILRCVPISNHLYFYWYRQILGQKVEFLVSFYNNEISEKSEIFDDQFSVERPDGSNFTLKIRSTKLEDSAMYFCASSEALGYTEAFFGQGTRLTVV.

This CDR3 reads CSARSSTFSYEQYF. The DNA for the CDR3 is TGCAGTGCTAGGAGTTCTACCTTCTCCTACGAGCAGTACTTC. The V call is TRBV20-1, the J call TRBJ2-7; no firm D call. Germline CDR1 and CDR2: DFQATT and SNEGSKA (reference sequence). V gave up 3 bases and J gave up 0 bases, with 12 bases separating them. The CDR3 is 14 amino acids.

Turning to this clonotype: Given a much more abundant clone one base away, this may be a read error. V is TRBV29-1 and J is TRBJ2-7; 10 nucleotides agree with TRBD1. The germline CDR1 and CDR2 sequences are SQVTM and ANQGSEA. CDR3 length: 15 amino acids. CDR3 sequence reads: CSVVRGTGVSHEQYF. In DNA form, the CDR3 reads TGCAGCGTTGTACGTGGGACAGGGGTCTCCCACGAGCAGTACTTC.

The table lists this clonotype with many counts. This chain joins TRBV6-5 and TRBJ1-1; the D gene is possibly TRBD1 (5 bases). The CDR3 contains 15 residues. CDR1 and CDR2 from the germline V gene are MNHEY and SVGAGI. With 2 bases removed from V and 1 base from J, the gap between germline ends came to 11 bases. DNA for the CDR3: TGTGCCAGCAGTTACGGAACCACAGGGAACACTGAAGCTTTCTTT. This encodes CASSYGTTGNTEAFF.

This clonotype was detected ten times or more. The CDR3 loop reads CASSPGPLEAFF. Written as DNA, the CDR3 is TGCGCCAGCAGTCCAGGACCTCTTGAAGCTTTCTTT. The chain couples TRBV10-2 to TRBJ1-1, with D hard to call. The CDR3 totals 12 residues. CDR1 and CDR2 from the germline V gene are WSHSY and SAAADI. V lost 5 bases to trimming and J lost 7 bases, with 11 bases between them.

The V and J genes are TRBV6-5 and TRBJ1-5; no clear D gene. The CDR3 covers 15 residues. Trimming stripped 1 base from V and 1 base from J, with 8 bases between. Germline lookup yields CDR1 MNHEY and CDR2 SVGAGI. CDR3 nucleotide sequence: TGTGCCAGCAGTTACTTGATGGGGAGCAATCAGCCCCAGCATTTT. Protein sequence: CASSYLMGSNQPQHF.

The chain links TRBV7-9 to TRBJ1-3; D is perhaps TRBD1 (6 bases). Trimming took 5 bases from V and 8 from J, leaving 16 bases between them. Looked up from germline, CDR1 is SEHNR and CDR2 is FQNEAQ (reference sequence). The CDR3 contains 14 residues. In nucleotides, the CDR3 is TGTGCCAGCAGCCACCGGACAGCTGGGGACACCATATATTTT. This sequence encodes CASSHRTAGDTIYF. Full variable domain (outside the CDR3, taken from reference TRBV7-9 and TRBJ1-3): DTGVSQNPRHKITKRGQNVTFRCDPISEHNRLYWYRQTLGQGPEFLTYFQNEAQLEKSRLLSDRFSAERPKGSFSTLEIQRTEQGDSAMYLCASSHRTAGDTIYFGEGSWLTVV.

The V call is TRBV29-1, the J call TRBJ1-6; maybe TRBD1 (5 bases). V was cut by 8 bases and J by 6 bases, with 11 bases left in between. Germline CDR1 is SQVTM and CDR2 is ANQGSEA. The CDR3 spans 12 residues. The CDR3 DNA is TGCAGCACACAGGACACTAATTCACCCCTCCACTTT. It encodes CSTQDTNSPLHF.